Detailed here is one T cell receptor (beta chain). The data were obtained in a study of cytomegalovirus exposure and HLA in healthy donors. V lost 5 bases, J lost 2 bases, and 13 bases stayed unmatched. The CDR3 extends over 17 amino acids. Germline loops: CDR1 SEHNR, CDR2 FQNEAQ (reference sequence). Primers: 60 Vbeta forward and 13 Jbeta reverse. Clones were read by immunoSEQ multiplex PCR, and TCRdb kept only the in-frame ones, dropping some. The table includes 180,000 or so clones, roughly 70% detected once. This chain links TRBV7-9 with TRBJ2-3; 7 nucleotides match TRBD1. Sequencing used PBMCs. The clonotype was recovered from a male donor in good health and CMV-seronegative. The CDR3 DNA reads TGTGCCAGCAGCCCTTACGAAGACAGGGCCAACACAGATACGCAGTATTTT. Protein sequence: CASSPYEDRANTDTQYF.